This T cell receptor beta chain was recovered during a study of shared clonotypes between healthy human individuals. Germline V CDR1 and CDR2: LGHNA, YNFKEQ. CDR3 length: 14 amino acids. Trimming stripped 2 bases from V and 4 bases from J, with 9 bases between. Under the authors' procedure: Junction-only sequences without quality scores were provided by ImmunoSEQ, so filtering was different. Clones were read by immunoSEQ multiplex PCR, and TCRdb kept only the in-frame ones, dropping some. From that table come the V and J calls and clone size; the DNA was used to work out D and trimming. The top ten hold about 12% of the sample, which has about 490,000 clones, approximately 78% seen once. About this clone: What it binds is unknown.

Whole-study findings and limits: Clonotype sharing among donors, it was expected, would be affected by sequencing depth.

Sequenced material: PBMCs. This clonotype originated in a woman aged 40 to 50 in good health. Some clones in this sample may be carry-over from other donors' samples. The chain has TRBV4-2 and TRBJ1-5, with D possibly matching TRBD1 (6 bases). The chain's CDR3 is CASSQSTGNQPQHF. CDR3 DNA sequence: TGTGCCAGCAGCCAATCTACAGGGAATCAGCCCCAGCATTTT.